The clone carrying this TCR beta chain was recorded a few times. Sequence at one end of the junction differs from germline and may be a read error. Documented time point: newly diagnosed GD, antithyroid drugs for less than 3 months. Preparation of the TCR library used RNA extracted from PBMCs. Patients came through an endocrinology department, and that department was in Xi'an, China. Through Arm-PCR of CDR3 regions and iRepertoire HTBI primers, TCR beta libraries were built. TCRdb fed the multiplex PCR reads into MiXCR, producing one record per CDR3 protein. The table has about 500,000 distinct CDR3 sequences, approximately 12% seen once. The data stem from a study of regulatory T cells in long-lasting Graves disease. About the study: Antithyroid drugs had been given to newly diagnosed Graves' patients for under 3 months.

CDR1 and CDR2 (germline): LNHDA, SQIVND (reference sequence). This CDR3 contains 15 residues. This sample also belongs to another study, concerning T cells in Graves' hyperthyroidism and ophthalmopathy. That study adds: Newly diagnosed hyperthyroidism, duration under 2 months, in patients aged 18 to 65.

The clonotype comes from a woman in her twenties or thirties with Graves disease. This specimen was peripheral blood mononuclear cells (PBMCs), taken at new diagnosis, from a patient treated with antithyroid drugs. The chain couples TRBV19 to TRBJ2-1; D is possibly TRBD1 or TRBD2 (5 bases each). The CDR3 spells CASSFLGRSYDEQFF. In DNA, the CDR3 is TGTGCCAGTAGTTTCCTGGGACGGTCCTACGATGAGCAGTTCTTC.